This is a list of T cell receptor beta chains from one sample in a study of T-cell memory formation after mild COVID-19. MiXCR, run by TCRdb on the 5' RACE reads, gives a single entry per CDR3 protein. The profile covers under 250,000 distinct CDR3 sequences, with 9.5% appearing a single time and about 3.8% taken by the ten largest. Sequencing was carried out using PBMCs or a T cell subset sorted from them (not recorded which). Receptors originate from a man younger than 30 who had mild COVID-19 (a few samples of this study predate the infection). Cell type and time point are not known. CDR3s include the opening cysteine and the closing phenylalanine or tryptophan. Fields, in order: CDR3 length, clone size, V gene, D gene, J gene, CDR3 protein, CDR3 DNA. D genes are given only for firm matches. Not all rows give a size; the values are once, few, many and, for expanded clones, a class.

15	few	TRBV5-1	-	TRBJ1-2	CASSSNPSWDYGYTF	TGCGCCAGCAGCTCGAACCCCTCATGGGACTATGGCTACACCTTC
18	-	TRBV4-3	-	TRBJ2-3	CASSQANVGGALTDTQYF	TGCGCCAGCAGCCAGGCGAATGTCGGTGGGGCCCTCACAGATACGCAGTATTTT
17	many	TRBV4-2	TRBD1	TRBJ1-2	CASSQDHVFLGGVGYTF	TGTGCCAGCAGCCAAGATCACGTTTTTCTAGGGGGCGTTGGCTACACCTTC
16	-	TRBV11-2	-	TRBJ1-2	CASSLRTEGYGYGYTF	TGTGCCAGCAGCTTAAGGACGGAGGGTTATGGCTATGGCTACACCTTC
14	few	TRBV12-3/TRBV12-4	TRBD1	TRBJ2-2	CASSSQGPSGELFF	TGTGCCAGCAGTTCACAGGGGCCATCCGGGGAGCTGTTTTTT
14	-	TRBV5-1	-	TRBJ2-2	CASSFSTNTGELFF	TGCGCCAGCAGCTTTTCAACTAACACCGGGGAGCTGTTTTTT
17	many	TRBV5-1	TRBD2	TRBJ2-3	CASSSHSGGGLTDTQYF	TGCGCCAGCAGCTCGCATAGCGGGGGGGGACTCACAGATACGCAGTATTTT
13	-	TRBV29-1	-	TRBJ1-3	CSVEWQFGNTIYF	TGCAGCGTTGAGTGGCAGTTCGGAAACACCATATATTTT
13	few	TRBV29-1	-	TRBJ1-1	CSVENRVNTEAFF	TGCAGCGTTGAAAACAGGGTGAACACTGAAGCTTTCTTT
13	many	TRBV5-1	TRBD1	TRBJ2-5	CASSRGRGETQYF	TGCGCCAGCAGCAGGGGGCGCGGAGAGACCCAGTACTTC
13	few	TRBV7-6	-	TRBJ1-1	CASSLMLRAEAFF	TGTGCCAGCAGCTTAATGTTACGGGCTGAAGCTTTCTTT
14	many	TRBV7-9	-	TRBJ1-1	CASTLGQTNTEAFF	TGTGCCAGCACCCTCGGACAGACGAACACTGAAGCTTTCTTT
12	once	TRBV28	-	TRBJ1-5	CASSSPTATQHF	TGTGCCAGCAGTTCCCCGACAGCAACCCAGCATTTT
13	-	TRBV7-2	-	TRBJ1-3	CASSREAGNTIYF	TGTGCCAGCAGCAGGGAAGCCGGAAACACCATATATTTT
16	few	TRBV3-1	TRBD1	TRBJ2-1	CASSQGPGGDINEQFF	TGTGCCAGCAGCCAAGGCCCAGGGGGCGATATCAATGAGCAGTTCTTC
15	many	TRBV4-3	-	TRBJ1-2	CASSLQTASRGGYTF	TGCGCCAGCAGCCTCCAAACGGCCAGTCGAGGGGGCTACACCTTC
16	few	TRBV6-6	TRBD2	TRBJ2-7	CASSYPRLAGGFGEYF	TGTGCCAGCAGTTATCCCCGACTAGCGGGGGGGTTTGGAGAGTACTTC
15	few	TRBV3-1	-	TRBJ1-2	CASSQDWQGSDGYTF	TGTGCCAGCAGCCAAGACTGGCAGGGAAGCGATGGCTACACCTTC
16	few	TRBV24-1	TRBD2	TRBJ2-3	CATSDSRGGTSDTQYF	TGTGCCACCAGTGATTCGCGGGGGGGCACGTCGGATACGCAGTATTTT
12	few	TRBV20-1	-	TRBJ1-5	CSATRVGQPQHF	TGCAGTGCTACCAGGGTTGGACAGCCCCAGCATTTT
15	many	TRBV5-4	-	TRBJ1-1	CASSFKSGGDTEAFF	TGTGCCAGCAGCTTCAAATCGGGGGGGGACACTGAAGCTTTCTTT
16	-	TRBV28	-	TRBJ1-2	CASSFPRPPGFLGYTF	TGTGCCAGCAGTTTCCCTCGACCCCCGGGGTTCTTAGGCTACACCTTC
12	few	TRBV5-1	-	TRBJ1-1	CASSLAGRGAFF	TGCGCCAGCAGCTTGGCAGGGCGCGGGGCTTTCTTT
13	-	TRBV29-1	TRBD1	TRBJ1-2	CSDRQGEDYGYTF	TGCAGCGACCGACAGGGGGAAGATTATGGCTACACCTTC
16	-	TRBV4-1	-	TRBJ1-4	CASSQLAPTVNEKLFF	TGCGCCAGCAGCCAATTAGCCCCGACAGTTAATGAAAAACTGTTTTTT
14	few	TRBV5-1	TRBD1	TRBJ1-2	CASATGEINYGYTF	TGCGCCAGCGCTACAGGGGAGATTAACTATGGCTACACCTTC
18	-	TRBV7-2	TRBD2	TRBJ2-3	CASSPQGVAGGSTDTQYF	TGTGCCAGCAGCCCCCAGGGGGTAGCGGGGGGGTCCACAGATACGCAGTATTTT
17	few	TRBV20-1	-	TRBJ1-6	CSAPPFGGAKADSPLHF	TGCAGTGCCCCACCGTTTGGGGGGGCGAAGGCAGATTCACCCCTCCACTTT
15	-	TRBV19	TRBD1	TRBJ2-2	CASSFGTGITGELFF	TGTGCCAGTAGTTTCGGGACAGGGATAACCGGGGAGCTGTTTTTT
14	-	TRBV12-3/TRBV12-4	TRBD1	TRBJ1-5	CASRWDRPQEPQHF	TGTGCCAGCAGATGGGACAGGCCCCAGGAGCCCCAGCATTTT
15	few	TRBV6-5	-	TRBJ2-3	CASSYQVSGTDTQYF	TGTGCCAGCAGTTATCAAGTCTCAGGGACAGATACGCAGTATTTT
15	-	TRBV6-5	-	TRBJ1-4	CASRALATANEKLFF	TGTGCCAGCAGGGCATTGGCGACAGCTAATGAAAAACTGTTTTTT
14	-	TRBV20-1	-	TRBJ2-3	CSARDPGGADTQYF	TGCAGTGCTAGAGATCCGGGGGGCGCAGATACGCAGTATTTT
14	-	TRBV7-9	-	TRBJ1-2	CASSLPSGVGGYTF	TGTGCCAGCAGCTTACCCTCGGGGGTAGGGGGCTACACCTTC
13	few	TRBV5-6	TRBD1	TRBJ2-3	CASRTGETDTQYF	TGTGCCAGCAGAACAGGGGAAACAGATACGCAGTATTTT
13	many	TRBV9	-	TRBJ2-2	CASRTANTGELFF	TGTGCCAGCCGGACGGCGAACACCGGGGAGCTGTTTTTT
14	few	TRBV7-2	-	TRBJ2-5	CASSLWTVGETQYF	TGTGCCAGCAGCCTGTGGACAGTTGGGGAGACCCAGTACTTC
15	few	TRBV6-6	-	TRBJ1-6	CASSSVGQGNSPLHF	TGTGCCAGCAGCTCCGTGGGGCAGGGCAATTCACCCCTCCACTTT
19	few	TRBV7-8	TRBD2	TRBJ2-3	CASSLEPSGGGWNSDTQYF	TGTGCCAGCAGCTTAGAACCTAGCGGGGGCGGGTGGAATTCGGATACGCAGTATTTT
14	few	TRBV28	-	TRBJ1-5	CASRQGGSNQPQHF	TGTGCCAGCAGGCAAGGGGGAAGCAATCAGCCCCAGCATTTT
17	many	TRBV18	TRBD1	TRBJ2-3	CASSPTPGQGVTDTQYF	TGTGCCAGCTCACCAACGCCGGGACAGGGGGTCACAGATACGCAGTATTTT
16	few	TRBV9	-	TRBJ1-3	CASSVNLPSSGNTIYF	TGTGCCAGCAGCGTAAATCTTCCCAGCTCTGGAAACACCATATATTTT
11	-	TRBV5-6	-	TRBJ1-5	CASSVNQPQHF	TGTGCCAGCAGCGTGAATCAGCCCCAGCATTTT
14	-	TRBV10-3	TRBD1	TRBJ2-7	CAISPGTGGVEQYF	TGTGCCATCAGCCCTGGGACAGGGGGGGTCGAGCAGTACTTC
14	-	TRBV7-2	TRBD2	TRBJ2-3	CASSFGTSADTQYF	TGTGCCAGCAGCTTTGGGACTAGCGCCGATACGCAGTATTTT
12	-	TRBV11-2	TRBD2	TRBJ2-3	CASSSTSGTQYF	TGTGCCAGCAGCTCCACTAGCGGTACGCAGTATTTT
18	few	TRBV4-3	-	TRBJ1-2	CASSQDRAGTLTNYGYTF	TGCGCCAGCAGCCAAGATCGCGCAGGGACGTTAACTAACTATGGCTACACCTTC
15	many	TRBV6-5	TRBD2	TRBJ2-3	CASSYLVAGTDTQYF	TGTGCCAGCAGTTACTTGGTAGCGGGTACAGATACGCAGTATTTT
15	few	TRBV7-9	-	TRBJ1-4	CASSFYGGADEKLFF	TGTGCCAGCAGCTTTTACGGGGGTGCGGATGAAAAACTGTTTTTT